This T cell receptor beta chain appears in the sequencing data of a study of radiotherapy plus CTLA-4 blockade in lung cancer. The method was immunoSEQ multiplex PCR; TCRdb's version includes in-frame clones alone and lacks a portion of them. The data contain around 80,000 clones, roughly 74% of them seen just once; the ten biggest clones take up more than 9%. The specimen was peripheral blood, collected from a patient treated with radiotherapy plus ipilimumab. The receptor was derived from a human donor with non-small cell lung cancer whose response to radiotherapy plus ipilimumab could not be evaluated.

The CDR3 nucleotides read TGTGCCTGGAGTGGTTTCTTCACAGATACGCAGTATTTT. Protein: CAWSGFFTDTQYF. The chain combines TRBV30 with TRBJ2-3; D ambiguous. V dropped 1 base and J dropped 2 bases, with 7 bases sitting between them. From germline, CDR1 is GTSNPN and CDR2 SVGIG (reference sequence). The CDR3 has 13 amino acids.